The clone carrying this T cell receptor (beta chain) was detected only a few times. These data are taken from a study of blood T cell repertoires in COVID-19. Whole-study context: Acute-phase and convalescent COVID-19 samples originated in the United States, Italy and Spain.

Authors' processing steps: It was from reference gene primer amplification that nucleated cell counts were estimated. Sequencing used immunoSEQ multiplex PCR; TCRdb keeps in-frame clones, though not all of them. From that table come the V and J calls and clone size; the DNA was used to work out D and trimming. The sample lists fewer than 150,000 clones, more than 80% occurring once. Germline-derived CDR1 and CDR2 are SNHLY and FYNNEI. Trimming took 3 bases from V and 4 from J, leaving 15 bases between them. CDR3 length: 16 residues. Sequencing was carried out using peripheral blood. The clonotype originates from a human donor in a cohort sampled during active COVID-19. This chain links TRBV2 with TRBJ1-4, with D possibly being TRBD1 (5 bases). The CDR3 protein is CASSEWTQDYNEKLFF. As DNA, the CDR3 is TGTGCCAGCAGTGAGTGGACACAGGACTATAATGAAAAACTGTTTTTT.